This TCR beta chain comes out of a study of cytotoxic CD8 clonotypes in ibrutinib-treated CLL (dated by TCRdb to 2020 to 2022). Background for the entire study: In this cohort, approximately 14 patients were treatment-naive and ten to eleven were relapsed/refractory, while some 18 had unmutated IGHV. Cryopreserved peripheral blood mononuclear cells were collected before treatment, at response, and at either disease progression or sustained remission. Response samples were obtained after a median of around eleven months of treatment, with a range of about 6 to 36 months. Partial responses were observed in 24 patients and complete responses in 2; after a median follow-up of around 68 months, remission was maintained in 14 patients and progression was observed in some 12. Of the approximately 87 people in the trial, about 27 had longitudinal samples available. On average, each sample had a few hundred thousand productive templates and more than 75,000 productive rearrangements. Patients were still on ibrutinib when every remission and progressive disease sample was collected.

A word on this clone: Its target antigen remains unknown. One base away there is no much larger clone; base qualities are not given.

From a lookup of the germline V gene (reference sequence), CDR1 and CDR2 are SEHNR and FQNEAQ. The junction shows trimming of 6 bases on V and 3 bases on J, plus 21 bases between the germline ends. From the cysteine through the phenylalanine, the CDR3 covers 16 amino acids. Here the CDR3 DNA is all that survives: 48 bases in frame from base 1. Beyond this particular receptor, the publication reports: Public clonotypes were rare and either contracted or stayed stable during treatment, and the rise in clonality at ibrutinib response reflected the expansion of private clonotypes. At baseline, clonality was higher than in age-matched healthy donors and showed a strong correlation with circulating CD8+ T-cell counts. Sampling times were not matched between sustained-remission and progressing patients, and lymph node repertoires were not studied. At ibrutinib response clonality went up, during sustained remission it held steady, and at progression it dropped back toward baseline.

The goal of deep resolution MiSeq sequencing was a depth between 1 in 1 million and 1 in 200,000 T cells, and coverage averaged 10x per clonotype. TCR beta libraries were generated with the immunoSEQ hsTCRB Kit. As for the authors' bioinformatics: ImmunoSEQ Data Assistant and ImmunoSEQ Analyzer were used for data analysis, and V, D and J genes were assigned according to IMGT definitions. Clonality was computed as one minus normalized Shannon entropy of productive rearrangement frequencies, ranging from 0 to 1. Only overrepresented clonotypes making up at least 0.05% of each patient's repertoire were included in the public clonotype analysis. More than ten repertoires from age-matched healthy donors, obtained from immuneACCESS, served as clonality controls. What TCRdb holds here is the immuneACCESS table cut down to in-frame rearrangements. Part of the clones is not present; checked against another copy, under half of the missing clones reflect an unresolved V gene, and the others are unexplained. From that table come the V and J calls and clone size; the DNA was used to work out D and trimming. The sample yields around 150,000 clones; around 80% were counted once. The ten largest clones capture about 7.6% of the sample.

Approximately 2 micrograms of genomic DNA were extracted from cryopreserved PBMCs for TCR beta library preparation. Longitudinal blood samples from CLL patients receiving ibrutinib monotherapy were subjected to high-throughput TCR beta sequencing. The patients were enrolled in a single-center, open-label phase 2 trial of ibrutinib monotherapy. This TCR was sampled from a human donor with chronic lymphocytic leukemia. The chain is made from TRBV7-9 and TRBJ2-7; the D gene is perhaps TRBD2, on 5 matching bases. The sequencing used PBMCs, collected after 36 months of ibrutinib treatment. The CDR3 amino acid sequence is: CASSFLGEGSSYEQYF. The DNA reads as follows: TGTGCCAGCAGTTTCCTCGGAGAGGGTTCTAGCTACGAGCAGTACTTC.